One T cell receptor beta chain is described in this entry. The target antigen is unknown. Method: immunoSEQ multiplex PCR; TCRdb's copy keeps in-frame clones and lacks some. Of 75,000 to 100,000 clones in the sample, around 43% were seen once. The germline CDR1 and CDR2 sequences are SGHNT and YYREEE (reference sequence). The CDR3 covers 16 residues. Trimming pared 0 bases from V and 2 bases from J, leaving 14 bases between. It was roughly 88 million PBMCs that unsorted samples used for genomic DNA. This sample is part of a study of shared clonotypes between healthy human individuals. Study outcomes and limitations: There were few donors, and this limited the genetic and exposure-history diversity represented.

What was sequenced was PBMCs. The V call is TRBV5-4, the J call TRBJ2-5; weak D call: TRBD2 (5 bases). The origin of this receptor is a middle-aged woman in good health. Some clones in this sample may be carry-over from other donors' samples. The CDR3 loop reads CASSLASGRLQETQYF. DNA for the CDR3: TGTGCCAGCAGCTTGGCGAGCGGCCGACTACAAGAGACCCAGTACTTC.